This TCR beta chain was found in a study of response to subunit inactivated influenza vaccine. The study, taken as a whole, reports: Authors proposed each seasonal influenza vaccination draws in few new T cells.

Trimming removed 8 bases at V and 0 bases at J, with 13 bases between. The CDR3 sequence is 14 residues long. Germline-derived CDR1 and CDR2 are ENHRY and SYGVKD. As for this clonotype: Antigen specificity is unknown.

TCRdb re-called the RT-PCR reads through MiXCR, storing one row per CDR3 protein. The repertoire holds hundreds of thousands of distinct CDR3 sequences, with under 15% as singletons. The receptor was derived from a man over 45 who received an inactivated influenza vaccine. This chain connects TRBV10-3 to TRBJ1-2; perhaps TRBD1 as D (5 bases). The material sequenced was PBMCs from blood, taken more than 35 days after vaccination. CDR3 sequence (DNA): TGTGCCATCGGGGATAGGGGCTCTAACTATGGCTACACCTTC. Translation: CAIGDRGSNYGYTF.